The TCR beta chain under discussion was sequenced for a study of CD8 T cells in Susac syndrome. Random hexamers were used to reverse transcribe roughly 0.45 to 1 ug of RNA. TCRdb used MiXCR to reprocess the immunoSEQ multiplex PCR reads, holding one entry per CDR3 protein. The sample holds some 130,000 distinct CDR3 sequences, more than 85% seen once. Sequencing of TCR beta covered CD8+ and CD4+ T cells obtained from blood. TEMRA cells underwent FACS enrichment and CD8+ and CD4+ T cells underwent negative isolation. Regarding this clonotype: The antigen remains unidentified.

Germline V gene sequence: CDR1 MGHRA, CDR2 YSYEKL. Between the trimmed V and J ends, which lost 1 base and 9 bases, there was a span of 4 bases. This CDR3 contains 12 residues. Study observations and caveats: The authors found under 20 Susac-specific public clones in total CD8+ repertoires and five or six in CD8+ TEMRA repertoires.

The receptor was derived from a human donor with Susac syndrome. The sequenced sample consisted of CD8+ T cells from PBMCs. The chain joins TRBV4-1 to TRBJ1-6, with unresolved D. The CDR3 protein is CASSQGGSPLHF. The CDR3 coding sequence is TGCGCCAGCAGCCAAGGCGGTTCACCCCTCCACTTT.